This record covers a single T cell receptor (beta chain). Antigen: not known. A read error may explain this, as a much larger clone is one base away. TCRdb itself ran the PCR reads through MiXCR, one entry per CDR3 protein. The sample yields a few hundred thousand distinct CDR3 sequences, roughly 25% seen once. The sample comes from a study of molecular identifiers for immune sequencing clone quantification. Study in general: Replicate RNA from roughly 18,000 or 92,000 naive CD8 T cells formed five aliquots; four were sequenced. The study, taken as a whole, reports: Naive cells had under 1% of molecules in clones above 20 RNA copies, effectors over 99%.

Between about 18,000 and 1,100,000 sorted cells, with 10%, 30% or 50% RNA, yielded naive CD8 libraries. CDR3 length equals 13 residues. The germline CDR1 and CDR2 sequences are KGHDR and SFDVKD. Trimming took off 7 bases at V and 6 bases at J, with 11 bases between the two ends. This sequence was found in a human donor in good health. Some libraries in this study had Jurkat cell RNA spiked in. The V and J genes are TRBV24-1 and TRBJ2-2; the D is unclear. The sample was naive CD8+ T cells from blood, with Jurkat cell RNA spiked in. Subset noted: FACS-sorted CD8+CD4-CCR7+CD45RA+ naive T cells. The CDR3 DNA is TGTGCCACCAGCCAGGTGGCGGCCGGGGAGCTGTTTTTT. This encodes CATSQVAAGELFF.